The 25 T cell receptor beta chains below were found in one sample sequenced in a study of cytomegalovirus exposure and HLA in healthy donors. The PCR contained 60 Vbeta and 13 Jbeta primers. Sequenced by immunoSEQ multiplex PCR; TCRdb stores in-frame clones only, minus some. In the table there are about 140,000 clones, approximately 79% of which are singletons. The source material was PBMCs. Every receptor here comes from a female donor in good health and CMV-seronegative.

The chain couples TRBV27 to TRBJ1-1; D gene uncertain. CDR3 length: 13 amino acids. From germline, CDR1 is MNHEY and CDR2 SMNVEV (reference sequence). The V gene lost 5 bases and the J gene lost 0 bases, with 7 bases spanning the gap. The CDR3 DNA reads as TGTGCCAGCAGTAACGGGATGAACACTGAAGCTTTCTTT. Its translation: CASSNGMNTEAFF.

This clone was seen only once. The chain recombines TRBV11-2 with TRBJ2-2, with TRBD1 matching 7 bases. The CDR3 consists of 19 residues. CDR1 SGHAT and CDR2 FQNNGV come from the germline V gene. J lost 3 bases, V lost 3 bases, and 16 bases had no gene match. CDR3 sequence (DNA): TGTGCCAGCAGCTTTATCAAACTGGGACAGAAACCTCACACCGGGGAGCTGTTTTTT. Protein: CASSFIKLGQKPHTGELFF.

This chain joins TRBV6-1 and TRBJ1-3; D is ambiguous. The CDR3 runs to 14 residues. V was cut by 6 bases and J by 4 bases, with 13 bases left in between. The germline gives CDR1 MNHNS, CDR2 SASEGT. The CDR3 region is CASSPGGSGNTIYF. The CDR3 nucleotides read TGTGCCAGCAGCCCGGGAGGGTCCGGAAACACCATATATTTT.

The chain couples TRBV5-1 to TRBJ1-1; the D gene is possibly TRBD1 (5 bases). The germline gives CDR1 SGHRS, CDR2 YFSETQ. Trimming shortened V by 4 bases and J by 0 bases, and 13 bases separated the two germline ends. There are 15 residues in the CDR3. This chain's CDR3 is CASSLTVTMNTEAFF. CDR3 DNA: TGCGCCAGCAGCCTGACAGTTACCATGAACACTGAAGCTTTCTTT.

This chain connects TRBV30 to TRBJ2-5; the match to TRBD1 covers 8 bases. CDR1 GTSNPN and CDR2 SVGIG come from the germline V gene (reference sequence). This CDR3 is 15 amino acids long. The DNA of the CDR3 is TGTGCACAGTCCCAGGGGGCGATTTCAAAAGAGACCCAGTACTTC. Its translation is CAQSQGAISKETQYF.

The chain couples TRBV30 to TRBJ2-3; 9 positions agree with TRBD2. CDR3 length: 15 amino acids. From germline, CDR1 is GTSNPN and CDR2 SVGIG (reference sequence). Trimming cost V 3 bases and J 6 bases; bases outside gene matches: 10. In DNA form, the CDR3 reads TGTGCCTGGAGCGCGCAAGCGGGAGGCGGGGATACGCAGTATTTT. Amino acids: CAWSAQAGGGDTQYF.

This clone occurred a few times. V and J are TRBV7-9 and TRBJ2-3; no definite D call. The CDR3 runs to 13 residues. Per germline, CDR1 SEHNR and CDR2 FQNEAQ (reference sequence). Trimming stripped 3 bases from V and 6 bases from J, with 10 bases between. The CDR3 sequence: CASSFEDPDTQYF. DNA of the CDR3: TGTGCCAGCAGCTTTGAGGATCCGGATACGCAGTATTTT.

The chain recombines TRBV11-1 with TRBJ2-7, with D maybe TRBD2 (5 bases). This CDR3 is built from 11 residues. Germline-derived CDR1 and CDR2 are SGHAT and FQDESV (reference sequence). V lost 6 bases, J lost 6 bases, and 9 bases lay in between. CDR3 loop: CASRAGIEQYF. CDR3 in DNA: TGTGCCAGCAGGGCCGGGATCGAGCAGTACTTC.

The rearrangement joins TRBV7-9 to TRBJ2-7, with TRBD1 as a possible D gene (6 bases). This CDR3 is built from 13 residues. V was shortened by 6 bases and J by 4 bases, with 13 bases between the two germline ends. Germline CDR1 and CDR2: SEHNR and FQNEAQ (reference sequence). CDR3 amino acids: CASSYHRAYEQYF. The CDR3 DNA reads TGTGCCAGCAGTTACCACAGGGCTTACGAGCAGTACTTC.

The chain uses TRBV27 and TRBJ2-5, with 7 bases fitting TRBD1. V was clipped by 3 bases and J by 1 base; unmatched bases: 2. CDR3 length: 14 residues. The V gene's germline CDR1 is MNHEY and CDR2 SMNVEV (reference sequence). CDR3 in amino acids: CASSLRGPQETQYF. In DNA, the CDR3 is TGTGCCAGCAGTTTGAGGGGGCCCCAAGAGACCCAGTACTTC.

The chain links TRBV6-1 to TRBJ1-5, with D perhaps TRBD1 (5 bases). The V gene's germline CDR1 is MNHNS and CDR2 SASEGT. The V end lost 6 bases, the J end lost 9 bases, and 15 bases lay between the germline ends. This CDR3 is built from 13 residues. The CDR3 spells CASRGSGTWPQHF. CDR3 DNA sequence: TGTGCCAGCAGGGGCAGTGGGACTTGGCCCCAGCATTTT.

This clone was found a few times. V and J are TRBV25-1 and TRBJ2-7; 11 nucleotides line up with TRBD1. Germline V gives CDR1 MGHDK, CDR2 SYGVNS. This CDR3 contains 14 residues. V dropped 4 bases and J dropped 3; count of bases not matched to a gene: 2. CDR3 protein: CASSGDRGSYEQYF. Written as DNA, the CDR3 is TGTGCCAGCAGTGGGGACAGGGGGAGCTACGAGCAGTACTTC.

The rearrangement uses TRBV7-8 and TRBJ2-3, with TRBD2 as a possible D gene (7 bases). CDR1 and CDR2 from the germline V gene are SGHVS and FQNEAQ. The CDR3 extends over 16 amino acids. V was clipped by 5 bases and J by 0 bases, with 15 bases between them. CDR3 coding DNA: TGTGCCAGCAGCCCTGAGGGGGGACTAAGCACAGATACGCAGTATTTT. Protein sequence: CASSPEGGLSTDTQYF.

The genes are TRBV6-1 and TRBJ2-4; 11 bases line up with TRBD1. The CDR3 loop spans 15 amino acids. V was pared by 6 bases and J by 4 bases, with 5 bases of the junction left unmatched. The V gene's germline CDR1 is MNHNS and CDR2 SASEGT. In DNA, the CDR3 is TGTGCCAGCAGGCTGGGACAGGGGGGTAAAAACATTCAGTACTTC. This encodes CASRLGQGGKNIQYF.

CDR3 coding DNA: TGTGCCAGCAGGAAAACTAGCGGGAGCCCCTACGAGCAGTACTTC. It is translated as CASRKTSGSPYEQYF. The chain joins TRBV7-9 to TRBJ2-7, with 11 bases identical to TRBD2. V dropped 6 bases and J dropped 2; count of bases not matched to a gene: 6. CDR3 size: 15 residues. Germline lookup yields CDR1 SEHNR and CDR2 FQNEAQ (reference sequence).

The chain joins TRBV5-1 to TRBJ1-4; TRBD1 aligns across 7 bases. The CDR3 extends over 15 amino acids. Losses at the gene ends were 0 bases for V and 6 bases for J; bases not matched to a gene: 5. Germline V gene sequence: CDR1 SGHRS, CDR2 YFSETQ. The CDR3: CASSLVQGDYEKLFF. CDR3 sequence (DNA): TGCGCCAGCAGCTTGGTTCAGGGGGATTATGAAAAACTGTTTTTT.

The rearrangement joins TRBV2 to TRBJ1-5, with a weak D call TRBD1 (5 bases). CDR3 length: 16 amino acids. The V end lost 6 bases, the J end lost 1 base, and 16 bases lay between the germline ends. The germline V gene encodes CDR1 SNHLY and CDR2 FYNNEI. CDR3 sequence: CASSGGGKGSNQPQHF. Here the CDR3 DNA reads TGTGCCAGCAGCGGGGGGGGGAAGGGAAGCAATCAGCCCCAGCATTTT.

The chain has TRBV29-1 and TRBJ2-1, with D possibly being TRBD2 (6 bases). Germline assignment: CDR1 SQVTM and CDR2 ANQGSEA. V was pared by 3 bases and J by 7 bases, with 13 bases between. The CDR3 consists of 13 residues. CDR3 DNA: TGCAGCGTTGAGTCGGGTGCGGGGAATGAGCAGTTCTTC. Protein: CSVESGAGNEQFF.

DNA of the CDR3: TGTGCCAGCAGTTACTCTTGGGAGCGGACTGAAGCTTTCTTT. Residues: CASSYSWERTEAFF. The chain uses TRBV6-5 and TRBJ1-1; D is undetermined. The CDR3 extends over 14 amino acids. V gave up 0 bases and J gave up 5 bases, with 10 bases separating them. Germline V CDR1 and CDR2: MNHEY, SVGAGI.

This sequence joins TRBV27 and TRBJ1-2; 9 bases agree with TRBD1. The CDR3 has 14 amino acids. Looked up from germline, CDR1 is MNHEY and CDR2 is SMNVEV (reference sequence). Trimming at V came to 6 bases and at J to 4 bases, leaving 6 bases not matched to a gene. CDR3 sequence reads: CASSRSGQGYGYTF. CDR3 coding DNA: TGTGCCAGCAGCCGATCGGGACAGGGCTATGGCTACACCTTC.

The V gene is TRBV7-2, the J gene TRBJ1-2; D is undetermined. The CDR3 is 12 amino acids. Germline V gene lookup returns CDR1 SGHTA and CDR2 FQGNSA. The V and J ends lost 5 bases and 2 bases respectively, with 6 bases between them. CDR3 region: CASSQANYGYTF. The CDR3 DNA sequence: TGTGCCAGCAGCCAAGCCAACTATGGCTACACCTTC.

J is TRBJ1-4 and V is TRBV25-1, with D maybe TRBD1 (5 bases). The V gene's germline CDR1 is MGHDK and CDR2 SYGVNS. The germline V and J ends were trimmed by 5 bases and 0 bases, with 13 bases remaining between them. The CDR3 length is 16 residues. The CDR3 region has the DNA TGTGCCAGCAGTCCCAGGGCCTCTCCAACTAATGAAAAACTGTTTTTT. Protein: CASSPRASPTNEKLFF.

The chain uses TRBV5-6 and TRBJ2-5; D ambiguous. V dropped 0 bases and J dropped 5 bases, with 11 bases sitting between them. CDR3 length: 14 amino acids. CDR1 is SGHDT, CDR2 YYEEEE, per germline. The CDR3 spells CASSLDHGRETQYF. The CDR3 nucleotides are TGTGCCAGCAGCTTGGATCACGGTCGGGAGACCCAGTACTTC. Full variable domain (rest looked up from reference TRBV5-6 and TRBJ2-5): DAGVTQSPTHLIKTRGQQVTLRCSPKSGHDTVSWYQQALGQGPQFIFQYYEEEERQRGNFPDRFSGHQFPNYSSELNVNALLLGDSALYLCASSLDHGRETQYFGPGTRLLVL.

The J gene is TRBJ2-1, the V gene TRBV7-6; 8 bases line up with TRBD1. The CDR3 loop spans 16 amino acids. With 5 bases clipped from V and 0 bases from J, the junction kept 6 bases outside the gene matches. Germline V CDR1 and CDR2: SGHVS, FNYEAQ. CDR3 coding DNA: TGTGCCAGCAGCCCGGACAGGGAAAGCTCCTACAATGAGCAGTTCTTC. This translates into CASSPDRESSYNEQFF.

The V call is TRBV9, the J call TRBJ2-2, with 8 positions matching TRBD2. CDR1 is SGDLS and CDR2 is YYNGEE in the germline V gene. Trimming at V came to 0 bases and at J to 3 bases, leaving 16 bases not matched to a gene. The CDR3 sequence is 20 residues long. CDR3 sequence: CASSVDITSGSRGYTGELFF. For the CDR3, the DNA is TGTGCCAGCAGCGTAGACATCACTAGCGGTTCGAGGGGGTACACCGGGGAGCTGTTTTTT.